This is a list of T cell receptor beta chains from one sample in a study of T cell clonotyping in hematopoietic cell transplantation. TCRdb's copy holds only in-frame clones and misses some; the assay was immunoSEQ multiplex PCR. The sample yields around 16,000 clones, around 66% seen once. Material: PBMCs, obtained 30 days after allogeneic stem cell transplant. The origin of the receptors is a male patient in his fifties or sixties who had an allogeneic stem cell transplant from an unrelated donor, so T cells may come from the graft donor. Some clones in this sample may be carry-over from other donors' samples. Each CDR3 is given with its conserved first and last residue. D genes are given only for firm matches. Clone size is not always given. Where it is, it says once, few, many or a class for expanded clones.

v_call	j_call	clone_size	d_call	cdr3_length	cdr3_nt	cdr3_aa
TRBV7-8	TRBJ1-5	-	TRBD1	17	TGTGCCAGCAGCTTACCCGCGGGGGACAGCGGCAATCAGCCCCAGCATTTT	CASSLPAGDSGNQPQHF
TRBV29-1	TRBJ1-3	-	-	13	TGCAGCGTTGAAAGGGACTTGGGAAACACCATATATTTT	CSVERDLGNTIYF
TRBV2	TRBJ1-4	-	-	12	TGTGCCAGCGGGAGGGTGAATGAAAAACTGTTTTTT	CASGRVNEKLFF
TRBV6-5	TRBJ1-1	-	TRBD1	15	TGTGCCAGCAGTTACGGAGGGACAGGGACCTTCGAGGCTTTCTTT	CASSYGGTGTFEAFF
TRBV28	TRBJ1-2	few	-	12	TGTGCCAGCAGCCGATGGGGCCATGGCTACACCTTC	CASSRWGHGYTF
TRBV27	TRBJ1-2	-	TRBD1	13	TGTGCCAGCAGTAGGACAGGTGTTGCGGGCTACACCTTC	CASSRTGVAGYTF
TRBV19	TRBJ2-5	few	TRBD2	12	TGTGCCAGTATCTCGCGGGAGAAGACCCAGTACTTC	CASISREKTQYF
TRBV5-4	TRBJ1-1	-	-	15	TGTGCCAGCAGCCCGGTGGCACAGGGGAACACTGAAGCTTTCTTT	CASSPVAQGNTEAFF
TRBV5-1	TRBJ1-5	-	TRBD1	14	TGCGCCAGCAGCTCGGGACAGGGGCAGGAGCCCCAGCATTTT	CASSSGQGQEPQHF
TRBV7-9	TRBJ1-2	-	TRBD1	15	TGTGCCAGCCACCTCACTTCATCCGGGACAGAGAGTTACACCTTC	CASHLTSSGTESYTF
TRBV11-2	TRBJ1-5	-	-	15	TGTGCCAGCAGTTATGACAGTTCTAGCAATCAGCCCCAGCATTTT	CASSYDSSSNQPQHF
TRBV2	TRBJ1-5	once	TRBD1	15	TGTGCCAGCAGTGCTGAGGGACAGGGGGTACAGCCCCAGCATTTT	CASSAEGQGVQPQHF
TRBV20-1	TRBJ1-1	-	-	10	TGCAGTGCTAGAGTCAGGGAAGCTTTCTTT	CSARVREAFF